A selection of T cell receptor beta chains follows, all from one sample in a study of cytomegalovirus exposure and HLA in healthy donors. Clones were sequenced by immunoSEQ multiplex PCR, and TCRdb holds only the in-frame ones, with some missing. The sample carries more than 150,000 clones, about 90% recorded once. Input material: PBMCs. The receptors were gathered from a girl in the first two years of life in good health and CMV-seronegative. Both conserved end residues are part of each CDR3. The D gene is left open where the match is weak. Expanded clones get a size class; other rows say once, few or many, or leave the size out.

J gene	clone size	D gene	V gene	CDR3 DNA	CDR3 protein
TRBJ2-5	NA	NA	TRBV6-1	TGTGCCAGCAGTGCCAGAGCAAGGCTGAGGGAGACCCAGTACTTC	CASSARARLRETQYF
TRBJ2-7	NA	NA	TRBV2	TGTGCCAGCAGTACTTACGAGCAGTACTTC	CASSTYEQYF
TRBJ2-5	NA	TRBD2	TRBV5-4	TGTGCCAGCAGCTTGGGTCTAGCGGGGGGCCCGCAAGAGACCCAGTACTTC	CASSLGLAGGPQETQYF
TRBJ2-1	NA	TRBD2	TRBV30	TGTGCCTGGAGGCCAGATGGGACTAAACCCTACAATGAGCAGTTCTTC	CAWRPDGTKPYNEQFF
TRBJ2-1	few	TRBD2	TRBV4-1	TGCGCCAGCAGCCCCCTTCTAGCGGGGGTCTCTGTCGGCAGTGAGCAGTTCTTC	CASSPLLAGVSVGSEQFF
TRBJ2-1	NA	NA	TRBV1	TGCACCAGCAGCCGTAGCGGGGGGGCCAAAAATGAGCAGTTCTTC	CTSSRSGGAKNEQFF
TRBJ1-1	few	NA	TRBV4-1	TGCGCCAGCAGTCCCCACACGCACACTGAAGCTTTCTTT	CASSPHTHTEAFF
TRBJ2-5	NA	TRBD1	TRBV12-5	TGTGCTAGTGGTTTGTTCCGGGACAGGGGGGAGACCCAGTACTTC	CASGLFRDRGETQYF
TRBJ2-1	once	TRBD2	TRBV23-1	TGCGCCAGCAGTCAATCGGGCGGGAGGAAATACAATGAGCAGTTCTTC	CASSQSGGRKYNEQFF
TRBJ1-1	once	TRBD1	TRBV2	TGTGCCAGCAGGGCCGGGACAGAGATGAACACTGAAGCTTTCTTT	CASRAGTEMNTEAFF
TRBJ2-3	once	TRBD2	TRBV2	TGTGCCAGCAGTCGACTAGCGGGGGGGCAAGATACGCAGTATTTT	CASSRLAGGQDTQYF
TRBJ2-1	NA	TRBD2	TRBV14	TGTGCCAGCAGCCAAGAGGAAATGACGTCTAGCGGGAGTGGCCCTCCAAGTTACAATGAGCAGTTCTTC	CASSQEEMTSSGSGPPSYNEQFF
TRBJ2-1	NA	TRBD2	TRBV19	TGTGCCAGTACCCCTATAGGACTAGCCGCCCGCAGTCACCAGAATGAGCAGTTCTTC	CASTPIGLAARSHQNEQFF
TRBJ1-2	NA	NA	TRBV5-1	TGCGCCAGCAGCTTGGCCGCAGGGAAGAACTATGGCTACACCTTC	CASSLAAGKNYGYTF
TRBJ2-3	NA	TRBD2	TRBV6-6	TGTGCCAGCACCGGCGGGGGGGCCGGAGATACGCAGTATTTT	CASTGGGAGDTQYF
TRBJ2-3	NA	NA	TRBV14	TGTGCCAGCAGCCATTGGCGGGCAGATACGCAGTATTTT	CASSHWRADTQYF
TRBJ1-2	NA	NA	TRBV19	TGTGCCAGTAGTATAGATACGGCATCGGGTAGGAGCTATGGCTACACCTTC	CASSIDTASGRSYGYTF
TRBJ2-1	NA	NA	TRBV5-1	TGCGCCAGCAGTACAAGTGCTACAGCCGAGCAGTTCTTC	CASSTSATAEQFF
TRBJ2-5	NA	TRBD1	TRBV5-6	TGTGCCAGCAGCTTGGGACAGGGAGAGACCCAGTACTTC	CASSLGQGETQYF
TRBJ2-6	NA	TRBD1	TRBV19	TGTGCCAGTAAGGACAGGGGGGGCTCTGGGGCCAACGTCCTGACTTTC	CASKDRGGSGANVLTF
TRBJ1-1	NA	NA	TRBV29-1	TGCAGCGTTGCCGGGCTAGCGAACACTGAAGCTTTCTTT	CSVAGLANTEAFF
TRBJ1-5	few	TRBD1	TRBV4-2	TGTGCCAGCAGCCAAGAAGACAGGGGCAATCAGCCCCAGCATTTT	CASSQEDRGNQPQHF
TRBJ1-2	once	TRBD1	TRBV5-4	TGTGCCAGCAGCCTGACAGGGCCCGGGTATGGCTACACCTTC	CASSLTGPGYGYTF
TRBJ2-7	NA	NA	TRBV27	TGTGCCAGCAGTTTGTCTCCTTCCTACGAGCAGTACTTC	CASSLSPSYEQYF
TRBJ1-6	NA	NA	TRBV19	TGTGCCAGTAGCGAAAACCCAAGAACAAATTCACCCCTCCACTTT	CASSENPRTNSPLHF
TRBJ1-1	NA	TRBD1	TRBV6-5	TGTGCCAGCAGTCGAGGACAGGGGGACACTGAAGCTTTCTTT	CASSRGQGDTEAFF
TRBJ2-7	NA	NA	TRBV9	TGTGCCAGCAGCGTAGGGGCTAGCGTCTCCTACGAGCAGTACTTC	CASSVGASVSYEQYF